In this sample, the clone carrying this TCR beta chain turned up a few times. Time point defined: healthy volunteer bleed at 6 weeks. Blood, whole and unfractionated, served as the source for total RNA extraction. The library put unique molecular identifiers onto individual cDNA molecules. How the authors handled the data: Counts of TCRs in each sample centred on a median of approximately 96,000 and extended from about 24,000 to 680,000. TCRdb reanalysed the RACE reads using MiXCR and keeps one entry per CDR3 protein. For this entry, the V and J calls and clone size follow TCRdb and not the study's own pipeline. The sample has about 77,000 distinct CDR3 sequences, 8.6% seen once. The data belong to a study of human T cells and chemical hapten exposure. Overall study context: TCR yield per sample varied, mainly due to pooled library volumes.

CDR1 is MNHNS and CDR2 is SASEGT in the germline V gene. Trimming stripped 8 bases from V and 6 bases from J, with 14 bases between. CDR3 length: 13 amino acids. The V gene is TRBV6-1, the J gene TRBJ1-5; D unresolved. Source material: whole blood. This TCR was recovered from a female donor in good health. Some clones in this sample may be carry-over from other donors' samples. The CDR3, as DNA: TGTGCCAGCGCTAGCGGCAGGAGTCAGCCCCAGCATTTT. It encodes CASASGRSQPQHF.